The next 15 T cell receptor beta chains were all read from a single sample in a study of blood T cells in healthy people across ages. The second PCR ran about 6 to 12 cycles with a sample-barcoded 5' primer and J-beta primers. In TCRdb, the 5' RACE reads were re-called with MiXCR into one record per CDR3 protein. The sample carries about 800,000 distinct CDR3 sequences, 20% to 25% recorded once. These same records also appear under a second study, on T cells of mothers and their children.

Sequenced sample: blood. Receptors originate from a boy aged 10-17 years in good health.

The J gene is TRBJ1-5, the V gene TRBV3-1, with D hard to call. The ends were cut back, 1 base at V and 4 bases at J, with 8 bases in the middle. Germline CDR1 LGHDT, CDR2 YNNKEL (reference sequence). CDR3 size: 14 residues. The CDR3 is CASSQATENQPQHF. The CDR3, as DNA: TGTGCCAGCAGCCAAGCCACAGAGAATCAGCCCCAGCATTTT.

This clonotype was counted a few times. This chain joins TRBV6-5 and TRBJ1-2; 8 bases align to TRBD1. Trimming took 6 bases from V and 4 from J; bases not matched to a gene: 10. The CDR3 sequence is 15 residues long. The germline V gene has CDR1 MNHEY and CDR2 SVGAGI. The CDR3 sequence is CASRQGVFALYGYTF. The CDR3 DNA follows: TGTGCCAGCAGACAGGGGGTATTCGCACTCTATGGCTACACCTTC.

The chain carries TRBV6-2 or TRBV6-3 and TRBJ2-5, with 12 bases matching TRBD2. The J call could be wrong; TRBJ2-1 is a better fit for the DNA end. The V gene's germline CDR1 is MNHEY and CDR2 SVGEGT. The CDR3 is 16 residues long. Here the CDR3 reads CATRGTSGLWIGEQFF. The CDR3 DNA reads TGTGCCACCCGGGGGACTAGCGGGCTCTGGATTGGTGAGCAGTTCTTC.

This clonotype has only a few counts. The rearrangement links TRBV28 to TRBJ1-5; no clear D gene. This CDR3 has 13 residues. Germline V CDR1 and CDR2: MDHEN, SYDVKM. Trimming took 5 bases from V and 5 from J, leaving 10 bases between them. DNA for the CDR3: TGTGCCAGCAGTCCGAACGGTGATCAGCCCCAGCATTTT. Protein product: CASSPNGDQPQHF. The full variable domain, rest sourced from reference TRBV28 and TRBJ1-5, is DVKVTQSSRYLVKRTGEKVFLECVQDMDHENMFWYRQDPGLGLRLIYFSYDVKMKEKGDIPEGYSVSREKKERFSLILESASTNQTSMYLCASSPNGDQPQHFGDGTRLSIL.

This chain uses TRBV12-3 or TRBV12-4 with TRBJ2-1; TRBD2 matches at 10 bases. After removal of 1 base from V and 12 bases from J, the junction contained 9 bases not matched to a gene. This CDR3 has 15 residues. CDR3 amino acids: CASSLVALAGVWQFF. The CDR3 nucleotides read TGTGCCAGCAGTTTAGTCGCTCTAGCGGGGGTTTGGCAGTTCTTC.

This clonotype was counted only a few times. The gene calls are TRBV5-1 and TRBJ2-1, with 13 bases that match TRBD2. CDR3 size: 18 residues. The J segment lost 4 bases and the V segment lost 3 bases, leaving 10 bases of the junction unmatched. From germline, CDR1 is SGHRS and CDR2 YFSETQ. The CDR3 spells CASSSSGLAGVAYNEQFF. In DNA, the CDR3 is TGCGCCAGCAGCTCGAGCGGACTAGCGGGAGTCGCGTACAATGAGCAGTTCTTC.

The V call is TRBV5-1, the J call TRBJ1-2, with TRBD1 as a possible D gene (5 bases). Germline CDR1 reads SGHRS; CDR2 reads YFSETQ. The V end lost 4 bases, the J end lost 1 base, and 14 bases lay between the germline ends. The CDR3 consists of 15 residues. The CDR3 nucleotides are TGCGCCAGCAGCCCGAACGACAGACGTAACTATGGCTACACCTTC. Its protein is CASSPNDRRNYGYTF.

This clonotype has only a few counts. The DNA of the CDR3 is TGCGCCAGCAGCCCCAGAGACCAGGCTTTCTATGGCTACACCTTC. Translating gives CASSPRDQAFYGYTF. This sequence joins TRBV4-3 and TRBJ1-2, with no clear D. Between the trimmed V and J ends, which lost 4 bases and 4 bases, there was a span of 16 bases. This CDR3 is 15 amino acids long. Germline CDR1 reads LGHNA; CDR2 reads YSLEER.

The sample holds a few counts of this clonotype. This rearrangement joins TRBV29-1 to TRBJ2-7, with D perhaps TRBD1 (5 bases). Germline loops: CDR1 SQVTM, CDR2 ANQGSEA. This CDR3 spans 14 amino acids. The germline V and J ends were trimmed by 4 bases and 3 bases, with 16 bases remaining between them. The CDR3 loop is CSVVGQGIIYEQYF. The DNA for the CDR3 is TGCAGCGTTGTGGGGCAGGGCATCATCTACGAGCAGTACTTC.

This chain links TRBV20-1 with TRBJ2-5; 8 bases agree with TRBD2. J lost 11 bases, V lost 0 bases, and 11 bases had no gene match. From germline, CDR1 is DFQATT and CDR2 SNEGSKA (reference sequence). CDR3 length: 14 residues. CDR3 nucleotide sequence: TGCAGTGCTAGAGACGAAGCGGGAGAGAGGGGGCAGTACTTC. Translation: CSARDEAGERGQYF.

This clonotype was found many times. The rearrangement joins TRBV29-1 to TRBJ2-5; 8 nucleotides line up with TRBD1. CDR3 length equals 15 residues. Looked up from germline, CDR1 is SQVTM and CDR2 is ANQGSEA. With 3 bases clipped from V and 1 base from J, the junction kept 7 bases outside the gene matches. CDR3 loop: CSVDPAGGGQETQYF. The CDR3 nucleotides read TGCAGCGTTGACCCCGCAGGGGGCGGCCAAGAGACCCAGTACTTC. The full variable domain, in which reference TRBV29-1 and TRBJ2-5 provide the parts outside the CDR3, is SAVISQKPSRDICQRGTSLTIQCQVDSQVTMMFWYRQQPGQSLTLIATANQGSEATYESGFVIDKFPISRPNLTFSTLTVSNMSPEDSSIYLCSVDPAGGGQETQYFGPGTRLLVL.

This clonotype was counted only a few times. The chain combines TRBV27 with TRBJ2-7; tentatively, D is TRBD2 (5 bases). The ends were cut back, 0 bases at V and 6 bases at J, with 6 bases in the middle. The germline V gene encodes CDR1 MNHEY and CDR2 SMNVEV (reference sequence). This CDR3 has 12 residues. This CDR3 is CASSLSEGEQYF. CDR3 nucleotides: TGTGCCAGCAGTTTATCAGAGGGCGAGCAGTACTTC.

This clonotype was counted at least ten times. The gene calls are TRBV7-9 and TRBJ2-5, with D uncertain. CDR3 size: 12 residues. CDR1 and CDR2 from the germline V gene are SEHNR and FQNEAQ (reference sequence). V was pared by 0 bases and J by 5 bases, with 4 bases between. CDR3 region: CASSLAWETQYF. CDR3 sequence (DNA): TGTGCCAGCAGCTTAGCCTGGGAGACCCAGTACTTC.

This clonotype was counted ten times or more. The CDR3: CASSSDPQGGREKLFF. DNA for the CDR3: TGTGCCAGCAGTTCTGATCCCCAGGGGGGACGTGAAAAACTGTTTTTT. J is TRBJ1-4 and V is TRBV28; 7 bases are a match to TRBD1. The germline gives CDR1 MDHEN, CDR2 SYDVKM. J lost 7 bases, V lost 4 bases, and 12 bases had no gene match. This CDR3 contains 16 residues.

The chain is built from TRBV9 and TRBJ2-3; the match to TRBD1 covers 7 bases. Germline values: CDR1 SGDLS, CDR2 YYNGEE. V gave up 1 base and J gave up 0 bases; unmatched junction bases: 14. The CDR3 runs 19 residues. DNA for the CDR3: TGTGCCAGCAGCGTACATGTGAGGGGGCTTAAGACTAGCACAGATACGCAGTATTTT. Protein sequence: CASSVHVRGLKTSTDTQYF.